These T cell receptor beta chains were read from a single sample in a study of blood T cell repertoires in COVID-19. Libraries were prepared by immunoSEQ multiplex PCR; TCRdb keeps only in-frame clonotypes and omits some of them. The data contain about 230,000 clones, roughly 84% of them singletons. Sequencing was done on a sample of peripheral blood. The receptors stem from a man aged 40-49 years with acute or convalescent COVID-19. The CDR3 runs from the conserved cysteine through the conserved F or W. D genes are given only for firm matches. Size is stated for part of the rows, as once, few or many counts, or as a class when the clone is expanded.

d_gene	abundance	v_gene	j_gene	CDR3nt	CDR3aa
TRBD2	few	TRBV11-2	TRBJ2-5	TGTGCCAGCAGCTTAGTGGGACTAGCGGGAGGGCCAAAGGAGACCCAGTACTTC	CASSLVGLAGGPKETQYF
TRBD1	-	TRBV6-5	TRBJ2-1	TGTGCCAGCAGTAAGGGACAGAAAACCTCCAATGAGCAGTTCTTC	CASSKGQKTSNEQFF
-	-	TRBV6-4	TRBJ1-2	TGTGCCAGCAGTGCTTCCCCCTCGGCGGGTGGCTACACCTTC	CASSASPSAGGYTF
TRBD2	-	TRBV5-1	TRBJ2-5	TGCGCCAGCAGCCGGTCCGGAGAGACTAGCGCTGAGACCCAGTACTTC	CASSRSGETSAETQYF
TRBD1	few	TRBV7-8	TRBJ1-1	TGTGCCAGCAGCACGACAGGGGGGAACACTGAAGCTTTCTTT	CASSTTGGNTEAFF
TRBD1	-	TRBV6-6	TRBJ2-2	TGTGCCAGCAGTCTGACAGGGGGCAGCGGCGGGGAGCTGTTTTTT	CASSLTGGSGGELFF
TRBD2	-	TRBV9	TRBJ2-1	TGTGCCAGCAGCGTAGAATCTAGCGGGAGCTCCTACAATGAGCAGTTCTTC	CASSVESSGSSYNEQFF
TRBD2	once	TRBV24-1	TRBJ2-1	TGTGCCACCAGTGACTCTAGCGGGGGCTCCTACAATGAGCAGTTCTTC	CATSDSSGGSYNEQFF
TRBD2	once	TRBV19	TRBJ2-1	TGTGCCAGTAGTTCCGAGACTAGCGGGAGAGGCGATGAGCAGTTCTTC	CASSSETSGRGDEQFF
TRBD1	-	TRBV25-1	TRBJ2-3	TGTGCCAGCAGTGACGGGACAGCGAACACAGATACGCAGTATTTT	CASSDGTANTDTQYF
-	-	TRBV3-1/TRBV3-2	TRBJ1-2	TGTGCCAGCAGCCAACCGAACGAGGAAGGCTACACCTTC	CASSQPNEEGYTF
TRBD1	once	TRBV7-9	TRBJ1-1	TGTGCCAGCAGCCTGAGCGCGACAGGGAAAGCTTTCTTT	CASSLSATGKAFF
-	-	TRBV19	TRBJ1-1	TGTGCCAGTAGTATTACCCCGGGGACTTACACTGAAGCTTTCTTT	CASSITPGTYTEAFF
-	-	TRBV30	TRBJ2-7	TGTGCCTGGAGTGTACAGGAGTACGAGCAGTACTTC	CAWSVQEYEQYF
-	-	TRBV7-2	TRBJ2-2	TGTGCCAGCACCTTGAACCAGGGGAGAGGGGAGCTGTTTTTT	CASTLNQGRGELFF
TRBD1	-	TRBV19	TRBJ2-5	TGTGCCAGTAGTGCTACAGGGGGCGGGTATAAGGAGACCCAGTACTTC	CASSATGGGYKETQYF
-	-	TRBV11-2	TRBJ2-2	TGTGCCAGCACCTCAAACTTAGCGGTGAACACCGGGGAGCTGTTTTTT	CASTSNLAVNTGELFF
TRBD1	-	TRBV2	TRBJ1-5	TGTGCCAGCGGGGTGGGCAGGGGGCCTCAGCCCCAGCATTTT	CASGVGRGPQPQHF
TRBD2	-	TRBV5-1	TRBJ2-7	TGCGCCAGCAGCTTGGGCAGCGGGAGTGCGGGGGAGCAGTACTTC	CASSLGSGSAGEQYF
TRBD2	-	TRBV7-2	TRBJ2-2	TGTGCCAGCAGCCGGCAGGGAGCGGGAGGGGCCGGGGAGCTGTTTTTT	CASSRQGAGGAGELFF
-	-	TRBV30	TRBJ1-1	TGTGCCTGGAGCTCTACCCCGACAGGGAACACTGAAGCTTTCTTT	CAWSSTPTGNTEAFF
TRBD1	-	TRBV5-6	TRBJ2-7	TGTGCCAGCACCAAAAAGGGACAGCCCTACGAGCAGTACTTC	CASTKKGQPYEQYF
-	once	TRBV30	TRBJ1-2	TGTGCCTGGAGTAAAGGAGGGAACTATGGCTACACCTTC	CAWSKGGNYGYTF
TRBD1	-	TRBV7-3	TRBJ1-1	TGTGCCAGCAGCTCGGACAGGGGTAGGGGCACTGAAGCTTTCTTT	CASSSDRGRGTEAFF
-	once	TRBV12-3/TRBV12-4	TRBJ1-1	TGTGCCAGCAGCTCCTATAACCTGCCTGCTTTCTTT	CASSSYNLPAFF
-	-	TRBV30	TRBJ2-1	TGTGCCTTTAGAGGCCCTAGCTCCTACAATGAGCAGTTCTTC	CAFRGPSSYNEQFF
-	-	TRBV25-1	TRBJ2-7	TGTGCCAGCAGGACAGGCTCCGACTACGAGCAGTACTTC	CASRTGSDYEQYF
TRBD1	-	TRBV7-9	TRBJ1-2	TGTGCCAGCAGCTTAGACAGGGGCCATGGCTACACCTTC	CASSLDRGHGYTF